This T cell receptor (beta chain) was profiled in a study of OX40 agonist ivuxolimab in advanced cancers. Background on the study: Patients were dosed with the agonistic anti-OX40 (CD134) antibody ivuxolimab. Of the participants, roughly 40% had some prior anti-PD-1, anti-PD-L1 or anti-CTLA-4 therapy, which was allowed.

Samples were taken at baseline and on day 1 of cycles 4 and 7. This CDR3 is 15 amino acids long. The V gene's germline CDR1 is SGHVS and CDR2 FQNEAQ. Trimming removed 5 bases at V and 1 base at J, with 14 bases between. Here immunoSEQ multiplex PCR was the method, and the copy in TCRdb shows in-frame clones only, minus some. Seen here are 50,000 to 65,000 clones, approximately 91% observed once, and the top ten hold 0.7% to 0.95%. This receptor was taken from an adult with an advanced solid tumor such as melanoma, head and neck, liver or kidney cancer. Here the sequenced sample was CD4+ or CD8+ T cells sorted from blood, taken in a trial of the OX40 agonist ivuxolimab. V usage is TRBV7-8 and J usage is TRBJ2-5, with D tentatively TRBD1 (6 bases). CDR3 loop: CASSPQGSSQETQYF. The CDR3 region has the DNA TGTGCCAGCAGCCCCCAGGGGAGCTCCCAAGAGACCCAGTACTTC. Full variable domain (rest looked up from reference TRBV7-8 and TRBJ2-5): GAGVSQSPRYKVAKRGQDVALRCDPISGHVSLFWYQQALGQGPEFLTYFQNEAQLDKSGLPSDRFFAERPEGSVSTLKIQRTQQEDSAVYLCASSPQGSSQETQYFGPGTRLLVL.